Listed below are T cell receptor beta chains from one sample, sequenced in a study of T cells after yellow fever vaccination. TCRdb independently ran MiXCR on the 5' RACE reads; one entry per CDR3 protein. The sample contains around 300,000 distinct CDR3 sequences, 10% to 15% of which appear only once. The source material was CD4+ T cells sorted from PBMCs, sampled 45 days after the yellow fever booster vaccination. These receptors were taken from a man younger than 40 who received the YFV17D yellow fever vaccine. Each CDR3 is given with its conserved first and last residue. D genes are given only for firm matches. For some rows the clone size is stated as once, few or many, or as a class when expanded; others skip it.

d_call	v_call	clone_size	j_call	cdr3_nt	cdr3_aa
NA	TRBV18	few	TRBJ1-1	TGTGCCAGCTCACCAATTCGGGGGGACACTGAAGCTTTCTTT	CASSPIRGDTEAFF
NA	TRBV7-2	NA	TRBJ1-1	TGTGCCAGCAGCTTAGTAGGAGGAGGGGGGGCGGTCGCTGAAGCTTTCTTT	CASSLVGGGGAVAEAFF
TRBD1	TRBV5-1	many	TRBJ2-2	TGCGCCAGCAGCTTGCGGACAGGGGACACCGGGGAGCTGTTTTTT	CASSLRTGDTGELFF
NA	TRBV20-1	NA	TRBJ1-2	TGCAGTGCTAGGGTCGGGATAGGCTATGGCTACACCTTC	CSARVGIGYGYTF
TRBD1	TRBV27	few	TRBJ2-3	TGTGCCAGCAGTTTAGGAGTGACAGGGGCAGATACGCAGTATTTT	CASSLGVTGADTQYF
NA	TRBV28	few	TRBJ2-1	TGTGCCAGCAGTTTACTTGGTGGCCTTCCCACCACAAATGAGCAGTTCTTC	CASSLLGGLPTTNEQFF
TRBD1	TRBV12-3/TRBV12-4	NA	TRBJ2-7	TGTGCCAGCAGTCTACAGGGGGCTTTCTACGAGCAGTACTTC	CASSLQGAFYEQYF
TRBD2	TRBV9	NA	TRBJ2-1	TGTGCCAGCAGCGTAAACCCCCTAACTGGCGGGAGCAAGTCCTACAATGAGCAGTTCTTC	CASSVNPLTGGSKSYNEQFF
NA	TRBV15	NA	TRBJ2-7	TGTGCCACCAGCAGGATGGGTGGTCTCTCCTACGAGCAGTACTTC	CATSRMGGLSYEQYF
TRBD1	TRBV5-1	NA	TRBJ2-7	TGCGCCGGCAGCTTGCAAGGGGGCCTCAACGAGCAGTACTTC	CAGSLQGGLNEQYF
TRBD2	TRBV7-2	few	TRBJ2-5	TGTGCCAGCAGCTTACGTTTCACTAGCGAACTGCAAGAGACCCAGTACTTC	CASSLRFTSELQETQYF
NA	TRBV12-3/TRBV12-4	NA	TRBJ1-4	TGTGCCACCAGAGCCTCAACTAATGAAAAACTGTTTTTT	CATRASTNEKLFF
TRBD2	TRBV20-1	NA	TRBJ2-5	TGCAGTGCTAGTTTTAGCGGGAGTGTCGGGGCCCAGTACTTC	CSASFSGSVGAQYF
TRBD1	TRBV6-1	many	TRBJ2-7	TGCGCCAGCAGCAGGGGACAGGGGACCTACGAGCAGTACTTC	CASSRGQGTYEQYF
TRBD2	TRBV6-1	NA	TRBJ2-5	TGTGCCAGCAGCCAGGGACTAGCGGAGACACAAGAGACCCAGTACTTC	CASSQGLAETQETQYF
NA	TRBV7-2	few	TRBJ2-7	TGTGCCAGCAGCCCGGGGAACGGCAAGGGGGGTTTCAACGAGCAGTACTTC	CASSPGNGKGGFNEQYF
TRBD1	TRBV7-6	NA	TRBJ1-1	TGTGCCAGCAGCAAGCGACAGGGGGCGGGAAACACTGAAGCTTTCTTT	CASSKRQGAGNTEAFF
NA	TRBV11-2	few	TRBJ2-2	TGTGCCAGCAGCTTAAGTTACAGCTTGAACACCGGGGAGCTGTTTTTT	CASSLSYSLNTGELFF
NA	TRBV7-3	NA	TRBJ2-3	TGTGCCAGCAGCTTATCGTCAGCAACAGATACGCAGTATTTT	CASSLSSATDTQYF
NA	TRBV20-1	many	TRBJ2-1	TGCAGTGCTAACTCCATTCTAGCGCGGTACAATGAGCAGTTCTTC	CSANSILARYNEQFF
NA	TRBV7-2	few	TRBJ2-3	TGTGCCAGCAGCTGGCGCGGTTCAAGGGATACGCAGTATTTT	CASSWRGSRDTQYF
NA	TRBV18	NA	TRBJ2-7	TGTGCCAGCTCACCTCTCCTAACAGGGCTGTACGAGCAGTACTTC	CASSPLLTGLYEQYF